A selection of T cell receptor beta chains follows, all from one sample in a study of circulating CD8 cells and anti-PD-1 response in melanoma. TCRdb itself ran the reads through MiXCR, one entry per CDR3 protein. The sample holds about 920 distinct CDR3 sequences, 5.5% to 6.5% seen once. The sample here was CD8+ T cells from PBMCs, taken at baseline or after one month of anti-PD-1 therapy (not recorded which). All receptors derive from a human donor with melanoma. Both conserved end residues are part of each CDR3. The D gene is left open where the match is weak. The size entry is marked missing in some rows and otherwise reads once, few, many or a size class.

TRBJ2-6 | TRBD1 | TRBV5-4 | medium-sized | CASGIGTGGVGANVLTF | TGTGCCAGCGGAATTGGGACAGGGGGGGTCGGGGCCAACGTCCTGACTTTC
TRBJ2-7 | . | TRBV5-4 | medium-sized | CASSFRIGDYEQYF | TGTGCCAGCAGCTTTCGGATAGGGGACTACGAGCAGTACTTC
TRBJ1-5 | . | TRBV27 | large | CASRPAGGYSNQPQHF | TGTGCCAGCAGGCCCGCCGGGGGATATAGCAATCAGCCCCAGCATTTT
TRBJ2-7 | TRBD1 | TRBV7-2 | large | CASSLATGGVLSYEQYF | TGTGCCAGCAGCTTAGCGACAGGGGGAGTCCTCTCCTACGAGCAGTACTTC
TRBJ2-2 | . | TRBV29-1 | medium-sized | CSVEERAGELFF | TGCAGCGTTGAAGAGAGAGCCGGGGAGCTGTTTTTT
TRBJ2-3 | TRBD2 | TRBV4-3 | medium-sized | CASSQDPAGVTTDTQYF | TGTGCCAGCAGCCAAGATCCAGCGGGAGTTACCACAGATACGCAGTATTTT
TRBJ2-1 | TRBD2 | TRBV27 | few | CATAGTSFREQFF | TGTGCCACCGCCGGGACTAGTTTTCGTGAGCAGTTCTTC
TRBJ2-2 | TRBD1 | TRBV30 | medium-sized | CAWSGIRDRGTGELFF | TGTGCCTGGAGCGGCATCAGGGACAGGGGCACCGGGGAGCTGTTTTTT
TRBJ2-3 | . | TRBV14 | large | CASSQAPEGDTQYF | TGTGCCAGCAGCCAAGCCCCCGAGGGCGATACGCAGTATTTT
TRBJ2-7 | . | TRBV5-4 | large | CASSPGSLSYEQYF | TGTGCCAGCAGCCCCGGGTCGTTGTCCTACGAGCAGTACTTC
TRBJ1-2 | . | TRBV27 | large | CASKPDNPYYGYTF | TGTGCCAGCAAACCGGACAACCCTTACTATGGCTACACCTTC
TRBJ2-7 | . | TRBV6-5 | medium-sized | CASSYGAAMGEQYF | TGTGCCAGCAGTTATGGTGCTGCCATGGGAGAGCAGTACTTC
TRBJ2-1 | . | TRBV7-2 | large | CASSYASGPGSNEQFF | TGTGCCAGCAGCTATGCAAGCGGGCCGGGATCGAATGAGCAGTTCTTC
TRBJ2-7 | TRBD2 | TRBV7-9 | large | CASSPGGYYEQYF | TGTGCCAGCAGCCCGGGGGGGTACTACGAGCAGTACTTC
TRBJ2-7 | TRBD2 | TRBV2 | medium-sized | CASSGTSESYELYF | TGTGCCAGCAGTGGGACTAGCGAGTCCTACGAGCTGTACTTC
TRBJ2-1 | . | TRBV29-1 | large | CSVEAGRVTGREQFF | TGCAGCGTTGAAGCCGGCAGGGTAACGGGTAGAGAGCAGTTCTTC
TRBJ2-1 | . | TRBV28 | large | CASSFPGLPLNEQFF | TGTGCCAGCAGTTTTCCGGGACTTCCTCTTAATGAGCAGTTCTTC
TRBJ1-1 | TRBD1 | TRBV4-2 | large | CASSAKGTGISEAFF | TGTGCCAGCAGCGCGAAAGGGACAGGGATTTCTGAAGCTTTCTTT
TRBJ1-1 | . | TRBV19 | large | CASSNRPNTEAFF | TGTGCCAGTAGTAACAGACCGAACACTGAAGCTTTCTTT
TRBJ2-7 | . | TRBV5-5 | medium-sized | CASRPTATYEQYF | TGTGCCAGTCGACCAACAGCGACCTACGAGCAGTACTTC
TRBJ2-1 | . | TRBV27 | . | CASSSAIYNEQFF | TGTGCCAGCAGTTCTGCTATATACAATGAGCAGTTCTTC
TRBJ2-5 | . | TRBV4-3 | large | CASSQELAWAGLSETQYF | TGCGCCAGCAGCCAAGAGTTGGCGTGGGCAGGACTCTCAGAGACCCAGTACTTC
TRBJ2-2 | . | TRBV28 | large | CASSTLVPGELFF | TGTGCCAGCAGTACCCTGGTACCCGGGGAGCTGTTTTTT
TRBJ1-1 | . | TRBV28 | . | CASGLAIAGNTEAFF | TGTGCCAGCGGACTGGCTATTGCGGGGAACACTGAAGCTTTCTTT
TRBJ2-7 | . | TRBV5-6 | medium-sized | CASSLSPDRNYEQYF | TGTGCCAGCAGCTTGTCCCCGGACAGAAACTACGAGCAGTACTTC
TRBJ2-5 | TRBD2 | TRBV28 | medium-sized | CASSPPSGRDQETQYF | TGTGCCAGCAGCCCCCCCTCCGGGAGGGACCAAGAGACCCAGTACTTC
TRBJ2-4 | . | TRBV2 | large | CASSEVRLAKNIQYF | TGTGCCAGCAGTGAAGTCAGGCTAGCCAAAAACATTCAGTACTTC
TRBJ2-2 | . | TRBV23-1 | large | CASSQPPVPILDPNTGELFF | TGCGCCAGCAGTCAGCCCCCCGTTCCTATACTGGACCCTAACACCGGGGAGCTGTTTTTT
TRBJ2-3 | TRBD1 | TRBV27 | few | CASNSNPGQVSDTQYF | TGTGCCAGCAACTCTAACCCGGGACAGGTTTCAGATACGCAGTATTTT
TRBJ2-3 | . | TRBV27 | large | CASRETGSGDTQYF | TGTGCCAGCAGGGAAACAGGGTCTGGAGATACGCAGTATTTT
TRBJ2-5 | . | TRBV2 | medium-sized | CASSVAEETQYF | TGTGCCAGCAGTGTCGCGGAAGAGACCCAGTACTTC
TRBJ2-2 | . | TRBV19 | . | CACIVTGTSGELFF | TGTGCCTGTATTGTGACCGGGACCTCCGGGGAGCTGTTTTTT
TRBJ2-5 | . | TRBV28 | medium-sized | CASSSPEQETQYF | TGTGCCAGCAGTTCCCCGGAACAAGAGACCCAGTACTTC
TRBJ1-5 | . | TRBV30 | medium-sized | CAWSELFGQPQHF | TGTGCCTGGAGTGAGCTGTTCGGTCAGCCCCAGCATTTT
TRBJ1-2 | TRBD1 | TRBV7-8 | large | CASSLREDRDAGYTF | TGTGCCAGCAGCTTAAGGGAGGACAGGGATGCTGGCTACACCTTC
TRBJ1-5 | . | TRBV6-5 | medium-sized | CASTFLPGGQPQHF | TGTGCCAGCACCTTTCTACCGGGGGGCCAGCCCCAGCATTTT
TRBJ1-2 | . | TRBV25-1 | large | CASNDGGYGYTF | TGTGCCAGCAACGACGGCGGGTATGGCTACACCTTC
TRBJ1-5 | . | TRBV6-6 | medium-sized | CASSLQAEYSNQPQHF | TGTGCCAGCAGCCTGCAGGCGGAGTATAGCAATCAGCCCCAGCATTTT
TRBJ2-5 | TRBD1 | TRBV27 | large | CASEPIWTGGETQYF | TGTGCCAGCGAGCCAATTTGGACAGGGGGGGAGACCCAGTACTTC
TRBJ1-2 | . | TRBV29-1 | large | CSVEAHGYTF | TGCAGCGTTGAGGCCCATGGCTACACCTTC
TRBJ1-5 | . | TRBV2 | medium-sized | CASESRPVYSNQPQHF | TGTGCCAGCGAATCCCGTCCGGTTTATAGCAATCAGCCCCAGCATTTT
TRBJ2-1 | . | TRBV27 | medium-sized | CASHSAGPSYNEQFF | TGTGCCAGCCACTCCGCGGGTCCCTCCTACAATGAGCAGTTCTTC
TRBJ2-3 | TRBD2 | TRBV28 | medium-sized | CASSLGAGLSSTDTQYF | TGTGCCAGCAGTTTAGGGGCGGGACTAAGCTCCACAGATACGCAGTATTTT
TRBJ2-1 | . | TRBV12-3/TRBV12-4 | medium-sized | CASSFSSGRSNEQFF | TGTGCCAGCAGTTTCAGTTCAGGGAGGAGCAATGAGCAGTTCTTC
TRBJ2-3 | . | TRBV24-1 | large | CATSDLQSTDTQYF | TGTGCCACCAGTGATTTGCAGAGCACAGATACGCAGTATTTT
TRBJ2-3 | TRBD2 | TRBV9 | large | CASSVSGSSTDTQYF | TGTGCCAGCAGCGTAAGCGGGAGCTCAACAGATACGCAGTATTTT
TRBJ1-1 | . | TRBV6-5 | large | CASSDDRGLLEAFF | TGTGCCAGCAGTGACGACCGTGGACTTCTTGAAGCTTTCTTT
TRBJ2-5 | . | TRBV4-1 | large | CASSQPDGFWETQYF | TGCGCCAGCAGCCAACCCGATGGCTTTTGGGAGACCCAGTACTTC
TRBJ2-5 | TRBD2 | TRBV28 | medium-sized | CASSPPGGGTQETQYF | TGTGCCAGCAGTCCCCCCGGGGGGGGAACACAAGAGACCCAGTACTTC
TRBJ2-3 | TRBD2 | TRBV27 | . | CASSLGTSEGPDTQYF | TGTGCCAGCAGTTTGGGGACTAGCGAGGGTCCAGATACGCAGTATTTT
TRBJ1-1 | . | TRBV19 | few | CASSLGLTGLNTEAFF | TGTGCCAGTAGTCTGGGTCTTACAGGTTTGAACACTGAAGCTTTCTTT
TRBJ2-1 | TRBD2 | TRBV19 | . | CASSIDLAGGANEQFF | TGTGCCAGTAGTATAGATCTCGCGGGAGGGGCCAATGAGCAGTTCTTC
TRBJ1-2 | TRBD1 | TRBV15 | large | CATSRDEGANYGYTF | TGTGCCACCAGCAGAGACGAGGGGGCAAACTATGGCTACACCTTC
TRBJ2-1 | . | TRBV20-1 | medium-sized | CSAPDGLSYNEQFF | TGCAGTGCGCCGGACGGACTTTCCTACAATGAGCAGTTCTTC
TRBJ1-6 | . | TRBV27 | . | CASSLSGPSPLHF | TGTGCCAGCAGTTTATCTGGGCCTTCACCCCTCCACTTT
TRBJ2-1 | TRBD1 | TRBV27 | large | CASSLGETGVGYNEQFF | TGTGCCAGCAGTTTGGGCGAAACAGGGGTAGGCTACAATGAGCAGTTCTTC
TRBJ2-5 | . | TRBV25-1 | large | CASGVLETQYF | TGTGCCAGCGGCGTGTTGGAGACCCAGTACTTC
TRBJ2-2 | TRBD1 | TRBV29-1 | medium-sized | CSVEDLRTGDTGELFF | TGCAGCGTTGAAGATCTAAGGACAGGGGACACCGGGGAGCTGTTTTTT
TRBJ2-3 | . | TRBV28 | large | CASSLLSTDTQYF | TGTGCCAGCAGTCTCCTAAGCACAGATACGCAGTATTTT